This passage covers 18 T cell receptor beta chains from one sample sequenced in a study of identical twins. Each CDR3 protein gets one entry after TCRdb re-called the 5' RACE reads with MiXCR. The sample holds around 340,000 distinct CDR3 sequences, around 9% seen once. The specimen sequenced was naive T cells sorted from blood. The receptors derive from a woman aged 50 to 65 in good health.

Only a few counts were recorded for this clonotype. V is TRBV29-1 and J is TRBJ2-1; D unresolved. The CDR3 totals 10 residues. Trimming pared 6 bases from V and 10 bases from J, leaving 10 bases between. CDR1 is SQVTM and CDR2 is ANQGSEA in the germline V gene. The CDR3 protein is CSVVEVEQFF. CDR3 coding DNA: TGCAGCGTAGTTGAGGTGGAGCAGTTCTTC.

Many counts were recorded for this clonotype. This chain uses TRBV5-1 with TRBJ2-1, with D possibly matching TRBD2 (5 bases). Per germline, CDR1 SGHRS and CDR2 YFSETQ. The CDR3 totals 12 residues. V lost 4 bases, J lost 10 bases, and 12 bases lay in between. The CDR3 DNA is TGCGCCAGCAGCCCTGATAGCGTAGAGCAGTTCTTC. Translated: CASSPDSVEQFF.

The sample holds many counts of this clonotype. J is TRBJ2-1 and V is TRBV2, with 8 positions matching TRBD2. The CDR3 totals 14 residues. V dropped 5 bases and J dropped 12; count of bases not matched to a gene: 12. CDR1 SNHLY and CDR2 FYNNEI come from the germline V gene. This CDR3 reads CASSPLTSERAQFF. For the CDR3, the DNA is TGTGCCAGCAGTCCTTTGACTAGCGAGAGAGCGCAGTTCTTC.

This chain joins TRBV25-1 and TRBJ1-2; D perhaps matches TRBD1 (5 bases). The V end lost 6 bases, the J end lost 4 bases, and 12 bases lay between the germline ends. The CDR3 consists of 13 residues. Germline CDR1 reads MGHDK; CDR2 reads SYGVNS. As DNA, the CDR3 is TGTGCCAGCAGGGGGCCGGGCAGCTATGGCTACACCTTC. Translated: CASRGPGSYGYTF.

This clonotype was counted between two and nine times. V gene TRBV12-3 or TRBV12-4 combines with J gene TRBJ1-1; the D is unclear. The CDR3 has 13 residues. The V gene lost 2 bases and the J gene lost 8 bases, with 12 bases spanning the gap. CDR3 sequence reads: CASSLKLSGEAFF. CDR3 DNA: TGTGCCAGCAGTTTAAAGCTCTCCGGGGAAGCTTTCTTT.

The rearrangement links TRBV30 to TRBJ2-1, with D perhaps TRBD2 (6 bases). CDR3 length equals 15 residues. Deletions cut 0 bases from V and 5 bases from J, with 14 bases between. CDR1 and CDR2 (germline): GTSNPN, SVGIG (reference sequence). For the CDR3, the DNA is TGTGCCTGGAGTGTATCAAGGCGGGAAAACAATGAGCAGTTCTTC. Amino acid sequence: CAWSVSRRENNEQFF.

This clonotype was seen ten or more times. The gene calls are TRBV24-1 and TRBJ1-3; D not resolved. The V gene lost 3 bases and the J gene lost 4 bases, with 12 bases spanning the gap. From germline, CDR1 is KGHDR and CDR2 SFDVKD. The CDR3 has 15 amino acids. CDR3 amino acids: CATSDPGPLGNTIYF. For the CDR3, the DNA is TGTGCCACCAGTGATCCTGGCCCGTTGGGAAACACCATATATTTT.

This clonotype was seen only a few times. This chain uses TRBV6-5 with TRBJ1-5; TRBD1 is a possible D gene (6 bases). Germline V gene sequence: CDR1 MNHEY, CDR2 SVGAGI. Deletions cut 0 bases from V and 2 bases from J, with 8 bases between. This CDR3 comprises 15 residues. CDR3 bases: TGTGCCAGCAGTTACTCGGGGGGGCGCAATCAGCCCCAGCATTTT. This gives the protein CASSYSGGRNQPQHF.

This clonotype was found a few times. The chain couples TRBV7-3 to TRBJ2-3; D remains ambiguous. With 5 bases removed from V and 2 bases from J, the gap between germline ends came to 14 bases. CDR3 length equals 15 residues. Germline V gene sequence: CDR1 SGHTA, CDR2 FQGTGA. CDR3 in amino acids: CASSPGQWDTDTQYF. CDR3 sequence (DNA): TGTGCCAGCAGCCCCGGGCAGTGGGACACAGATACGCAGTATTTT.

This clonotype appeared many times. The chain couples TRBV3-1 to TRBJ2-1; no reliable D call. Germline values: CDR1 LGHDT, CDR2 YNNKEL (reference sequence). Trimming removed 4 bases at V and 9 bases at J, with 13 bases between. This CDR3 spans 13 amino acids. In DNA form, the CDR3 reads TGTGCCAGCAGCCTGCAGAGGAGTGGTGAGCAGTTCTTC. Translation gives CASSLQRSGEQFF.

This clonotype was counted many times. The chain employs TRBV5-6 and TRBJ2-2, with TRBD2 matching 7 bases. The CDR3 extends over 19 amino acids. V lost 0 bases to trimming and J lost 8 bases; unmatched junction nucleotides: 19. From germline, CDR1 is SGHDT and CDR2 YYEEEE. The CDR3 nucleotides read TGTGCCAGCAGCTTGGGTTCGGGAGGCAACTCCCAGAGATCTGGGGAGCTGTTTTTT. Translation: CASSLGSGGNSQRSGELFF.

The V and J genes are TRBV29-1 and TRBJ2-1, with TRBD1 matching 10 bases. CDR1 and CDR2 (germline): SQVTM, ANQGSEA. With 7 bases clipped from V and 2 bases from J, the junction kept 11 bases outside the gene matches. The CDR3 covers 16 residues. The CDR3 coding sequence is TGCAGCGCCCCAGGACAGGGGGGTTTCACCTACAATGAGCAGTTCTTC. Translated, it gives CSAPGQGGFTYNEQFF.

This clonotype was observed many times. The gene calls are TRBV4-1 and TRBJ2-1, with 12 bases fitting TRBD2. V shed 6 bases and J 0 bases; nucleotides not matched to a gene: 12. The CDR3 is 19 amino acids. The V gene's germline CDR1 is MGHRA and CDR2 YSYEKL. CDR3 in amino acids: CASSPTSGRSTGSYNEQFF. CDR3 in DNA: TGCGCCAGCAGTCCGACTAGCGGGAGATCAACCGGCTCCTACAATGAGCAGTTCTTC.

Ten or more counts support this clonotype. The rearrangement uses TRBV7-9 and TRBJ2-7; 10 positions agree with TRBD2. This CDR3 spans 16 amino acids. The V and J ends lost 5 bases and 0 bases, in that order; junction bases with no gene match: 7. CDR1 is SEHNR, CDR2 FQNEAQ, per germline (reference sequence). This chain's CDR3 is CASSDFGTSVSYEQYF. CDR3 in DNA: TGTGCCAGCAGCGACTTCGGGACTAGCGTCTCCTACGAGCAGTACTTC.

This clonotype was seen more than once but under ten times. CDR3 sequence reads: CASSSREGARLGNEQFF. The CDR3 DNA is TGTGCCAGCAGCTCCCGAGAGGGGGCTCGTTTAGGGAATGAGCAGTTCTTC. The rearrangement uses TRBV11-3 and TRBJ2-1, with TRBD1 matching 7 bases. J was trimmed by 7 bases and V by 4 bases; bases with no gene match: 16. Germline values: CDR1 SGHNT, CDR2 YENEEA. The CDR3 is 17 amino acids.

This chain joins TRBV6-6 and TRBJ2-7; 8 nucleotides line up with TRBD1. Germline CDR1 and CDR2: MNHNY and SVGAGI (reference sequence). Germline trimming cut 6 bases from V and 6 bases from J; bases unmatched to any gene: 10. The CDR3 length is 14 residues. This CDR3 is CASRAGTGIGEQYF. Written as DNA, the CDR3 is TGTGCCAGCAGGGCCGGGACAGGAATCGGCGAGCAGTACTTC.

This clonotype appeared a few times. V is TRBV3-1 and J is TRBJ2-5, with D possibly TRBD2 on 5 matching bases. V lost 4 bases to trimming and J lost 1 base, with 10 bases between them. Germline CDR1 LGHDT, CDR2 YNNKEL (reference sequence). The CDR3 length is 14 residues. The DNA for the CDR3 is TGTGCCAGCAGCCGGCAAGCGGTCCAAGAGACCCAGTACTTC. Protein product: CASSRQAVQETQYF.

This clonotype has a count of ten or more. The V call is TRBV12-3 or TRBV12-4, the J call TRBJ2-1; D is undetermined. Trimming left V 4 bases short and J 0 bases short, with 7 bases between. The CDR3 runs 14 residues. CDR3 region: CASSSRSSYNEQFF. Here the CDR3 DNA reads TGTGCCAGCAGTTCCAGATCCTCCTACAATGAGCAGTTCTTC.